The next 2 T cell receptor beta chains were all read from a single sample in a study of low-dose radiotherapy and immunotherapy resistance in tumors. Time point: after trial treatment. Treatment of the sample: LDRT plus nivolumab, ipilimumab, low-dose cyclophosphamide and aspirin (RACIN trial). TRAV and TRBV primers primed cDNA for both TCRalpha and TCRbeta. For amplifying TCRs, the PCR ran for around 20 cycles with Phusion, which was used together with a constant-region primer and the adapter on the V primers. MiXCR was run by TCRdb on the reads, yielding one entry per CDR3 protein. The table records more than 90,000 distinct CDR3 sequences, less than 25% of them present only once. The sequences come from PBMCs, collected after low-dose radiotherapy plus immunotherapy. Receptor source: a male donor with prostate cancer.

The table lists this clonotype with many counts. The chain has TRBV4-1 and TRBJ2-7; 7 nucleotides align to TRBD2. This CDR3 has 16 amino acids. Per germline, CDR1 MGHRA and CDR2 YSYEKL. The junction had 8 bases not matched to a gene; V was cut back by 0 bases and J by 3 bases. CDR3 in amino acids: CASSQEPGLDFYEQYF. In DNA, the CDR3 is TGCGCCAGCAGCCAAGAACCCGGACTAGATTTCTACGAGCAGTACTTC.

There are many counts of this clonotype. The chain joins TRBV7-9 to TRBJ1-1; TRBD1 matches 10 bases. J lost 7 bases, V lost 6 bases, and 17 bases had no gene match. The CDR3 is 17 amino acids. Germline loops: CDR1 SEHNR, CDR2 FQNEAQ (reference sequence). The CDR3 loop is CASRPKPRDRGPFEAFF. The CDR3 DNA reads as TGTGCCAGCAGACCAAAACCTCGGGACAGGGGACCTTTTGAAGCTTTCTTT. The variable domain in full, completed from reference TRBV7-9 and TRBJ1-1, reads DTGVSQNPRHKITKRGQNVTFRCDPISEHNRLYWYRQTLGQGPEFLTYFQNEAQLEKSRLLSDRFSAERPKGSFSTLEIQRTEQGDSAMYLCASRPKPRDRGPFEAFFGQGTRLTVV.